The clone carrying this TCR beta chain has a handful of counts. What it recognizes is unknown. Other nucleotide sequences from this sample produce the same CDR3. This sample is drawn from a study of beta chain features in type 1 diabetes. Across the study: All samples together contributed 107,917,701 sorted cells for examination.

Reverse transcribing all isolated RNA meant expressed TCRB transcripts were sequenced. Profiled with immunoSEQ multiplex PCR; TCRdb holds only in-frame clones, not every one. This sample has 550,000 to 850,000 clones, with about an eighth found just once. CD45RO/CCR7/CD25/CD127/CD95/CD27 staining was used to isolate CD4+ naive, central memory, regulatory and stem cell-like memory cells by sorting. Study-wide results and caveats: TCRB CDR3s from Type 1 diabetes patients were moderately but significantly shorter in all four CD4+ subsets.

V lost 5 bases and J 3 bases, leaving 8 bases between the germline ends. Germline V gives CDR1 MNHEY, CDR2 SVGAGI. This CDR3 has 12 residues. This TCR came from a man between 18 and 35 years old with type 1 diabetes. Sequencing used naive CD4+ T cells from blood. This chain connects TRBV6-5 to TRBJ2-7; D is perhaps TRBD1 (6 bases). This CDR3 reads CASSLQGYEQYF. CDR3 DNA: TGTGCCAGCAGTCTACAGGGCTACGAGCAGTACTTC.